This T cell receptor (beta chain) was sequenced during a study of blood T cell repertoires in COVID-19 (dated by TCRdb to the early 2020s). For context, the study as a whole: Collaborator samples came from the United States, Italy and Spain and covered acute and convalescent phases of COVID-19. The repertoires were released in a freely available public database meant as a resource for research on the immune response to SARS-CoV-2. Subjects who had been exposed to COVID-19, were actively infected with it, or had recovered from it provided the deeply sampled blood TCRbeta repertoires that made up the dataset. Where available, HLA class I and class II types were taken from metadata supplied by the sample provider and were not determined by assay-based typing. Nearly every sample came with metadata listing a de-identified subject ID, COVID-19 status, age in years and sex. The samples were drawn from two sources: the first 160 participants of the ongoing ImmuneRACE study, and about 1,300 subjects contributed by 6 global collaborators. The material from the prospective study consisted of cDNA or gDNA derived from T cells, B-cell-depleted T cells, or PBMCs.

The collaborating institutions used their own protocols to collect whole blood in K2EDTA tubes. For TCRbeta analysis, collaborators shipped samples in one of three forms: frozen whole blood, isolated PBMCs, or DNA extracted from either of those sample types. Paper-wide results and their limitations: Clinical and demographic metadata were provided uncurated, with the amount varying by source and participant.

The immunoSEQ Assay, a bias-controlled multiplex PCR, was used to amplify TCRbeta CDR3 regions from genomic DNA. In the paper's pipeline: The number of nucleated cells in each sample was estimated from the amplification of reference gene primers within the assay. To quantify the absolute abundance of each unique TCRbeta CDR3 rearrangement, sequence reads were collapsed and filtered. For each sample, productive Simpson clonality was calculated as the square root of Simpson's diversity index over productive rearrangements. The source is immuneACCESS, and TCRdb retained only in-frame sequences with V and J called. Part of the clones is not carried over; for the studies checked, unresolved V genes explain less than half of this, and the remainder is unexplained. That table supplies the V and J calls and clone size; D and trimming were determined from the DNA. The sample includes roughly 120,000 clones, with around 81% observed a single time. Over 2% of the sample is in the top ten clones.

From the germline V gene, CDR1 is MDHEN and CDR2 is SYDVKM. The CDR3, from cysteine to phenylalanine, totals 14 residues. The entry retains the CDR3 DNA only, 42 bases that are in frame from base 1. A distance of 16 bases separates the germline ends of V and J, which lose 7 bases and 4 bases respectively. With regard to this clone: Its antigen has not been determined. Per-base qualities were not stored, and no clone one base away is much larger.

The TCR comes from a man in his 70s with acute or convalescent COVID-19. The chain is assembled from TRBV28 and TRBJ1-2, and possibly TRBD1, on 6 matching bases. The sample taken for sequencing was peripheral blood. CDR3 reads: CASNAWGGGYGYTF. The DNA reads TGTGCCAGCAATGCCTGGGGGGGCGGCTATGGCTACACCTTC.